The present entry profiles one T cell receptor beta chain with its context. No antigen is known for it. A much larger clone differs by one base, so this may be a read error. The data are from a study of neurological immune-mediated disorders. Trimming left V 2 bases short and J 10 bases short, with 11 bases between. Per the germline V gene, CDR1 is DFQATT and CDR2 is SNEGSKA (reference sequence). This CDR3 has 11 residues. Points from the study as a whole: The study found no CDR3 amino acid sequences shared by expanded clones across subjects, suggesting private repertoires in all groups. Patients with HTLV-1-associated myelopathy showed the most TCR clonal expansion. Those with multiple sclerosis showed the least, falling below healthy controls.

The making of cDNA relied on 5'RACE with 10-nucleotide random UMIs. TCRdb re-called the 5' RACE reads with MiXCR, one entry per CDR3 protein. The data contain just under 60,000 distinct CDR3 sequences, around 3.5% of them singletons. This chain uses TRBV20-1 with TRBJ1-2; a weak D match, TRBD1 (6 bases). Sample: PBMCs. The receptor's source is a woman in her 30s with multiple sclerosis. This CDR3 is CSARNQGLYTF. CDR3 DNA sequence: TGCAGTGCTAGAAACCAGGGGCTCTACACCTTC.